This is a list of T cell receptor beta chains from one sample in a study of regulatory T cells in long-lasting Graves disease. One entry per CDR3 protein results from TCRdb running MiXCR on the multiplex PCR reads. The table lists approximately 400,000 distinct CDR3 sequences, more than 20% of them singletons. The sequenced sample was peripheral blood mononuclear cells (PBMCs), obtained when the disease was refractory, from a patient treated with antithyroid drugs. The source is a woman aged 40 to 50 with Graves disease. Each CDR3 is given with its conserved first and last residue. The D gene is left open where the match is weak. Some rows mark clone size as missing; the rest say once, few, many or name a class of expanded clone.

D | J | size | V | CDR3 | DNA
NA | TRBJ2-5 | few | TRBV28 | CASSMPQGTETQYF | TGTGCCAGCAGTATGCCTCAGGGGACGGAGACCCAGTACTTC
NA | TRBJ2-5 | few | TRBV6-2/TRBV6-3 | CASRPPGTGKETQYF | TGTGCCAGCAGGCCTCCAGGGACGGGAAAAGAGACCCAGTACTTC
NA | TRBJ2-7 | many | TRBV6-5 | CASSYGGGSYYYEQYF | TGTGCCAGCAGTTACGGGGGTGGATCCTACTACTACGAGCAGTACTTC
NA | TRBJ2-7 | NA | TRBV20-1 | CSAPDGGVSEQYF | TGCAGTGCTCCGGATGGCGGGGTATCCGAGCAGTACTTC
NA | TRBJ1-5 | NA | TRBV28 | CASSLLVGNQPQHF | TGTGCCAGCAGTTTATTAGTAGGCAATCAGCCCCAGCATTTT
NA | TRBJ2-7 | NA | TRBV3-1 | CASSPSSRLGFYEQYF | TGTGCCAGCAGCCCTTCTAGCCGACTCGGTTTCTACGAGCAGTACTTC
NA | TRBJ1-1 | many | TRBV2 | CASSDEGYTEAFF | TGTGCCAGCAGTGACGAGGGTTACACTGAAGCTTTCTTT
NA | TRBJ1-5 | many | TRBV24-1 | CATSRGYQPQHF | TGTGCCACCAGTAGAGGGTATCAGCCCCAGCATTTT
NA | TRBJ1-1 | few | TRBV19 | CASTREWGNTEAFF | TGTGCCAGTACCAGGGAGTGGGGGAACACTGAAGCTTTCTTT
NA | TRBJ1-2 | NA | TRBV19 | CASSVRGSYGYTF | TGTGCCAGTAGTGTTCGCGGTTCTTATGGCTACACCTTC
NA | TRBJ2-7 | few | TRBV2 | CASSGQAIPSEQYF | TGTGCCAGCAGTGGACAGGCTATCCCTTCCGAGCAGTACTTC
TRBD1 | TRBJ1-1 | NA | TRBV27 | CASSPGQGVTEAFF | TGTGCCAGCAGTCCCGGACAGGGGGTGACTGAAGCTTTCTTT
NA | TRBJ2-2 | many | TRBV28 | CASRAAGYTGELFF | TGTGCCAGTAGGGCGGCGGGGTACACCGGGGAGCTGTTTTTT